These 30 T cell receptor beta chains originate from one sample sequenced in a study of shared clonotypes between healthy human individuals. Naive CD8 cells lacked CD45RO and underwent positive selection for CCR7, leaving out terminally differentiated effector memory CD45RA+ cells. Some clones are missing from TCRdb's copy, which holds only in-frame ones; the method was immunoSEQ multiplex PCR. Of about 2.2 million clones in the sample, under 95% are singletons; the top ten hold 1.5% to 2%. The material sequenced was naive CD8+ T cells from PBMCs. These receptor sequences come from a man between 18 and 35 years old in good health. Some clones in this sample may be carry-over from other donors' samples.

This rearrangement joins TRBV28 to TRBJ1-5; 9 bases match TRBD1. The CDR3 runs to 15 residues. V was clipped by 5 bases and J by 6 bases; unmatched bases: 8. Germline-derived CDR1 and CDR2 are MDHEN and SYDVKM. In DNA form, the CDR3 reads TGTGCCAGCAGTAACACCGGGACAGGGTTTCAGCCCCAGCATTTT. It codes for CASSNTGTGFQPQHF.

This CDR3 is CASSSSGSGYNEQFF. DNA for the CDR3: TGTGCCAGCAGCTCTAGCGGGAGTGGCTACAATGAGCAGTTCTTC. The chain uses TRBV27 and TRBJ2-1; 10 bases fit TRBD2. This CDR3 has 15 residues. Trimming cost V 6 bases and J 3 bases; bases outside gene matches: 5. CDR1 and CDR2 (germline): MNHEY, SMNVEV (reference sequence).

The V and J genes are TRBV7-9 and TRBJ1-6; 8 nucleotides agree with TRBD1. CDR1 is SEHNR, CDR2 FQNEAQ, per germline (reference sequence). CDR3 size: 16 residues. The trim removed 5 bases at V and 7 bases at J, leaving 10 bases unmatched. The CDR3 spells CASSPDGQGKNSPLHF. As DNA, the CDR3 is TGTGCCAGCAGCCCCGACGGACAGGGAAAGAATTCACCCCTCCACTTT.

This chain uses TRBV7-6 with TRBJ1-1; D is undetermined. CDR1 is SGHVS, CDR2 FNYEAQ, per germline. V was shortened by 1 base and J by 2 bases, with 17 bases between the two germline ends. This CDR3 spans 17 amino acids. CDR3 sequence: CASSLGQYGSSNTEAFF. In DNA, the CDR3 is TGTGCCAGCAGCTTAGGCCAGTACGGATCCTCAAACACTGAAGCTTTCTTT. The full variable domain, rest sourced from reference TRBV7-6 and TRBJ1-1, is GAGVSQSPRYKVTKRGQDVALRCDPISGHVSLYWYRQALGQGPEFLTYFNYEAQQDKSGLPNDRFSAERPEGSISTLTIQRTEQRDSAMYRCASSLGQYGSSNTEAFFGQGTRLTVV.

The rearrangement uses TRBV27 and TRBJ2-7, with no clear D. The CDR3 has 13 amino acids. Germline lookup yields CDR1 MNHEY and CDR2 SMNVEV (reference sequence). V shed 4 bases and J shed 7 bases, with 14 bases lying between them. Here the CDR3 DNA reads TGTGCCAGCAGTTCCACGCATTTAGGTGAGCAGTACTTC. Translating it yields CASSSTHLGEQYF.

The CDR3 loop reads CASSGTGDMYEQYF. As DNA, the CDR3 is TGTGCCAGCAGCGGGACAGGGGACATGTACGAGCAGTACTTC. The genes are TRBV9 and TRBJ2-7; 9 nucleotides match TRBD1. CDR3 size: 14 residues. Germline assignment: CDR1 SGDLS and CDR2 YYNGEE. J was trimmed by 4 bases and V by 3 bases; bases with no gene match: 5.

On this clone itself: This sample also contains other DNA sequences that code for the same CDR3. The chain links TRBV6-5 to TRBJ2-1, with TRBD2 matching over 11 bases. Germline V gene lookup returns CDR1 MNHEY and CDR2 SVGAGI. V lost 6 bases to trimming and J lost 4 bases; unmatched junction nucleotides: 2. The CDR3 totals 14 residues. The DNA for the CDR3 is TGTGCCAGCAGGTTAGCGGGAGGGTACAATGAGCAGTTCTTC. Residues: CASRLAGGYNEQFF.

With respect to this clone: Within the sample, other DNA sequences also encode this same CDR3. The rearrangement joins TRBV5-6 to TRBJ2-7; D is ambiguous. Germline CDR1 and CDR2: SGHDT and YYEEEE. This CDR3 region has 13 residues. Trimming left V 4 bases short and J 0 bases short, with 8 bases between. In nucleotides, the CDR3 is TGTGCCAGCAGCCTCTGGGACTCCTACGAGCAGTACTTC. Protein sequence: CASSLWDSYEQYF.

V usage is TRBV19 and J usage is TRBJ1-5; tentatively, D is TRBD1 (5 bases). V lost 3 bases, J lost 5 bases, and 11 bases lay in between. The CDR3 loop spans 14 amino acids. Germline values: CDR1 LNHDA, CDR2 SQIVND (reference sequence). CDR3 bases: TGTGCCAGTAGTATCTTTTTGGGGGATCAGCCCCAGCATTTT. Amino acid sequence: CASSIFLGDQPQHF.

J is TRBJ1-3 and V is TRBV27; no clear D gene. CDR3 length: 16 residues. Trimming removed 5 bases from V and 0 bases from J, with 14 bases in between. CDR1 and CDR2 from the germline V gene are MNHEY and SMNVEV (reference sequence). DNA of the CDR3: TGTGCCAGCAGTCTAATACCGGGTCTCTCTGGAAACACCATATATTTT. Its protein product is CASSLIPGLSGNTIYF.

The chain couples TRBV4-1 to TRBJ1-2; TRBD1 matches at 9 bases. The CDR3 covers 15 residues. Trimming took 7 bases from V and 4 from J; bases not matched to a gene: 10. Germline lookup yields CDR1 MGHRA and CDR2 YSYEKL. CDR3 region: CASKPGTGILYGYTF. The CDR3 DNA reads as TGCGCCAGCAAGCCGGGGACAGGGATCCTCTATGGCTACACCTTC.

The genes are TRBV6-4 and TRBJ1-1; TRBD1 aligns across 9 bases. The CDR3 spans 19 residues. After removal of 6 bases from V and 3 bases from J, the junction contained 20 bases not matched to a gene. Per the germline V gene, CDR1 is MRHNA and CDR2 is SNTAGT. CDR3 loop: CASRGATGGVEPPDTEAFF. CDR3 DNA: TGTGCCAGCAGGGGAGCCACAGGGGGCGTAGAGCCCCCGGACACTGAAGCTTTCTTT.

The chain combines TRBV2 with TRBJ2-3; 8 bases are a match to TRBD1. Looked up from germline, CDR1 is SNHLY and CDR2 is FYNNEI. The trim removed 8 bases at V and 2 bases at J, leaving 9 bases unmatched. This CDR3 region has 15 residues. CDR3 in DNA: TGTGCCAGCGTGTCCGGACAGGGACACACAGATACGCAGTATTTT. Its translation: CASVSGQGHTDTQYF.

DNA of the CDR3: TGTGCCAGCAGCCACCCTGAGCGGGAGGGTTCTGAGCAGTTCTTC. Amino acid sequence: CASSHPEREGSEQFF. This sequence joins TRBV4-2 and TRBJ2-1; 10 bases agree with TRBD2. The CDR3 is 15 amino acids. The V and J ends lost 3 bases and 9 bases, in that order; junction bases with no gene match: 8. Germline V gene data show CDR1 as LGHNA and CDR2 as YNFKEQ.

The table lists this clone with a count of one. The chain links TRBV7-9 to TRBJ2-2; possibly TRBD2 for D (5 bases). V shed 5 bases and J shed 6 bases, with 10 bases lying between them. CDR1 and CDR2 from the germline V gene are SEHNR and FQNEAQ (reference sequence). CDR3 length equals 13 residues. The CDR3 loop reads CASSREGSGELFF. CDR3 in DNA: TGTGCCAGCAGCAGAGAGGGTTCCGGGGAGCTGTTTTTT.

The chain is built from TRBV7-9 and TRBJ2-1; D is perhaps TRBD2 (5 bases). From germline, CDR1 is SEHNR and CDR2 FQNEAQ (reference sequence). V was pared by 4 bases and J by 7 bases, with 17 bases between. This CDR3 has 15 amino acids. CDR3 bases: TGTGCCAGCAGCTATCTCATTTCCGGGAATAATGAGCAGTTCTTC. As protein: CASSYLISGNNEQFF.

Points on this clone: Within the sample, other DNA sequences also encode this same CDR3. CDR3 sequence (DNA): TGTGCCAGCAGCGTAGGGGCCAACTCCTACAATGAGCAGTTCTTC. Residues: CASSVGANSYNEQFF. This chain links TRBV9 with TRBJ2-1; D is unclear. The CDR3 extends over 15 amino acids. The ends were cut back, 0 bases at V and 0 bases at J, with 7 bases in the middle. Per the germline V gene, CDR1 is SGDLS and CDR2 is YYNGEE.

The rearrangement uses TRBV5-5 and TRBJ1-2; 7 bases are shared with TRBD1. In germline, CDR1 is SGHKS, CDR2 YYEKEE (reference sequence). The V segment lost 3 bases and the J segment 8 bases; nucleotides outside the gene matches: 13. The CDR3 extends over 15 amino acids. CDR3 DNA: TGTGCCAGCAGCTGGGGCCGGGACAGCTTACCGGGCTACACCTTC. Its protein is CASSWGRDSLPGYTF.

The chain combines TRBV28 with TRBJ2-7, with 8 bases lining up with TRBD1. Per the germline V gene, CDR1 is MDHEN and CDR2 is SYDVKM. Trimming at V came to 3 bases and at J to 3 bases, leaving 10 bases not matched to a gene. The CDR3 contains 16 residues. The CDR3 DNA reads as TGTGCCAGCAGTTTCCGGCTGCGGGACAGGAACTACGAGCAGTACTTC. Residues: CASSFRLRDRNYEQYF.

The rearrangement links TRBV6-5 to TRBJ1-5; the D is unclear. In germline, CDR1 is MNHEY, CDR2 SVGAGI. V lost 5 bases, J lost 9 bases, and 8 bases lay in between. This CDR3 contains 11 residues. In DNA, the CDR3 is TGTGCCAGCAGTGGCGGCTGGCCCCAGCATTTT. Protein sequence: CASSGGWPQHF.

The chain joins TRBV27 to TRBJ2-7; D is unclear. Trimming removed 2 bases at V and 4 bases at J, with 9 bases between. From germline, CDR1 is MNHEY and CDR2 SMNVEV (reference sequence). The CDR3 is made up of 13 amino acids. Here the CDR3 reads CASSLTQRYEQYF. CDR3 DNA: TGTGCCAGCAGTTTAACCCAACGATACGAGCAGTACTTC.

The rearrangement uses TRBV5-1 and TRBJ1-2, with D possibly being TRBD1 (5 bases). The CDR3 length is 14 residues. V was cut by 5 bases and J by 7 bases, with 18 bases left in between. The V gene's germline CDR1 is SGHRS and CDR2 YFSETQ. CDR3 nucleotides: TGCGCCAGCAGGCCTGACAGTGTAATGGGTGGCTACACCTTC. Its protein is CASRPDSVMGGYTF.

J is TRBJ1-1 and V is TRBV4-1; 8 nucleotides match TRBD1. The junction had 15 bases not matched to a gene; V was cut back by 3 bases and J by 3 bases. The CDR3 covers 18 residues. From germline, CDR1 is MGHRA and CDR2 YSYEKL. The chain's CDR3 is CASSHRSASTGVYTEAFF. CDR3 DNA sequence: TGCGCCAGCAGCCACCGCTCTGCCTCGACAGGGGTATACACTGAAGCTTTCTTT.

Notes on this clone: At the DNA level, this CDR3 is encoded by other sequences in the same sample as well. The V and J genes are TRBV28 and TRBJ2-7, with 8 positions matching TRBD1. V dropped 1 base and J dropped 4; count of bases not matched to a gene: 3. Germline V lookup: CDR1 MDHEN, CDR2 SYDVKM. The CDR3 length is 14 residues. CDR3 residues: CASSLLRQGYEQYF. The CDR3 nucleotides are TGTGCCAGCAGTTTATTGCGACAGGGGTACGAGCAGTACTTC. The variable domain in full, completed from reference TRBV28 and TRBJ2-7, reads DVKVTQSSRYLVKRTGEKVFLECVQDMDHENMFWYRQDPGLGLRLIYFSYDVKMKEKGDIPEGYSVSREKKERFSLILESASTNQTSMYLCASSLLRQGYEQYFGPGTRLTVT.

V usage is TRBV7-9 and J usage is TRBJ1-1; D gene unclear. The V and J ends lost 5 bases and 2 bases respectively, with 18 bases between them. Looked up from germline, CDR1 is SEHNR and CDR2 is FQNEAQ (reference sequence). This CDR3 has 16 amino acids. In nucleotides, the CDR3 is TGTGCCAGCAGCCCATCAACGGCGGGGTTCAACACTGAAGCTTTCTTT. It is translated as CASSPSTAGFNTEAFF.

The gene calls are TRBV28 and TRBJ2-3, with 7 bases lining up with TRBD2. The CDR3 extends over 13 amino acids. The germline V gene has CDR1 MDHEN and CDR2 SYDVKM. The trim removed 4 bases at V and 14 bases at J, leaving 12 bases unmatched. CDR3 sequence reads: CASSYPRAGVGYF. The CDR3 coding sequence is TGTGCCAGCAGTTACCCACGGGCGGGAGTTGGGTATTTT. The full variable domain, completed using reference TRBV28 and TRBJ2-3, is DVKVTQSSRYLVKRTGEKVFLECVQDMDHENMFWYRQDPGLGLRLIYFSYDVKMKEKGDIPEGYSVSREKKERFSLILESASTNQTSMYLCASSYPRAGVGYFGPGTRLTVL.

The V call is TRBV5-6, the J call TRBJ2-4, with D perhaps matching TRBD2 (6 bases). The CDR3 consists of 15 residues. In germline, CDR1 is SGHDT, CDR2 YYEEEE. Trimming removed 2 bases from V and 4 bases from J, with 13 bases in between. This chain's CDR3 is CASSLLAGPKNIQYF. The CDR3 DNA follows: TGTGCCAGCAGCTTATTGGCGGGGCCTAAAAACATTCAGTACTTC.

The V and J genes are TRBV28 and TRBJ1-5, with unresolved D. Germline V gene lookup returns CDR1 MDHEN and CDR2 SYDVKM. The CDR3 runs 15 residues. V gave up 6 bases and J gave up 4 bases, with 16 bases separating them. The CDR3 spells CASSPPREWNQPQHF. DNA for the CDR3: TGTGCCAGCAGCCCCCCCCGGGAATGGAATCAGCCCCAGCATTTT.

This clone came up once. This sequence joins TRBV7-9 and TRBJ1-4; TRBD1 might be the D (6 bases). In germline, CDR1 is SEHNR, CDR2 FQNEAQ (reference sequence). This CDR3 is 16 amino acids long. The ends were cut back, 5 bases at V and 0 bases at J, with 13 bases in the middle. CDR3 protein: CASSPTTGSTNEKLFF. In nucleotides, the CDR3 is TGTGCCAGCAGCCCAACCACAGGGTCAACTAATGAAAAACTGTTTTTT.

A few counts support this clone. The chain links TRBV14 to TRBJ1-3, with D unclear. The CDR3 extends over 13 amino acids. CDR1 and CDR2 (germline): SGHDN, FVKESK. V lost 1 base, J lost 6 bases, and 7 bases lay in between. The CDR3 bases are TGTGCCAGCAGCCAAGGTTCCTCAAACACCATATATTTT. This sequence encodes CASSQGSSNTIYF.